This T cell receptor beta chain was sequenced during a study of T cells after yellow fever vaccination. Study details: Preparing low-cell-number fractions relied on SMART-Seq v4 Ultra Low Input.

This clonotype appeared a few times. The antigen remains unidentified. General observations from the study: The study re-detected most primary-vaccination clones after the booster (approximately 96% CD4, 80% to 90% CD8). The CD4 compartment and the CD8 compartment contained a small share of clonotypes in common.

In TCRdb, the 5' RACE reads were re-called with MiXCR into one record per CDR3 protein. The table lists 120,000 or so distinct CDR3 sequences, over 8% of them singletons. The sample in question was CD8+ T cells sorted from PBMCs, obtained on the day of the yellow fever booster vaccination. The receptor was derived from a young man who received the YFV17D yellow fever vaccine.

The chain's CDR3 is CASSATGPYGYTF. The DNA for the CDR3 is TGTGCCAGCAGCGCGACAGGGCCCTATGGCTACACCTTC. The rearrangement joins TRBV9 to TRBJ1-2; 7 nucleotides agree with TRBD1. In germline, CDR1 is SGDLS, CDR2 YYNGEE. CDR3 length equals 13 residues. V trimming: 3 bases; J trimming: 4 bases; junction bases outside the gene matches: 3.